Below, 20 T cell receptor beta chains from the same sample are listed, as sequenced in a study of blood T cell repertoires in COVID-19. Produced via immunoSEQ multiplex PCR; TCRdb's table is partial and in-frame only. The sample carries about 250,000 clones, about 91% recorded once. The sample consisted of peripheral blood. The receptors shown here come from a woman aged 25 to 39 with COVID-19, enrolled during active disease.

The V and J genes are TRBV18 and TRBJ2-3, with D perhaps TRBD2 (6 bases). The CDR3 is 15 residues long. CDR1 is KGHSH, CDR2 LQKENI, per germline. The V end was cut by 3 bases, the J end by 6 bases, with 16 bases between. The CDR3 reads CASSPMASLADTQYF. The DNA of the CDR3 is TGTGCCAGCTCACCCATGGCGTCGCTAGCGGATACGCAGTATTTT.

The chain links TRBV5-6 to TRBJ2-1; 15 nucleotides agree with TRBD2. Trimming took 4 bases from V and 5 from J; bases not matched to a gene: 13. The CDR3 runs 19 residues. Germline V gives CDR1 SGHDT, CDR2 YYEEEE. The CDR3 protein is CASSRGGLAGGLRDNEQFF. In DNA form, the CDR3 reads TGTGCCAGCAGCCGCGGGGGACTAGCGGGAGGTCTGAGGGACAATGAGCAGTTCTTC.

The chain employs TRBV29-1 and TRBJ2-1; D is possibly TRBD2 (6 bases). Trimming took off 3 bases at V and 5 bases at J, with 14 bases between the two ends. CDR1 and CDR2 (germline): SQVTM, ANQGSEA. This CDR3 has 14 residues. The CDR3 DNA reads TGCAGCGTTGAGGGCAGGGAGGACAACAATGAGCAGTTCTTC. Protein sequence: CSVEGREDNNEQFF.

The CDR3 nucleotides are TGCGCCAGCAGCCCAGGGACAGGGGATAATCGAAACATTCAGTACTTC. As protein: CASSPGTGDNRNIQYF. The rearrangement links TRBV5-1 to TRBJ2-4, with 10 positions matching TRBD1. Looked up from germline, CDR1 is SGHRS and CDR2 is YFSETQ. This CDR3 comprises 16 residues. Germline trimming cut 4 bases from V and 6 bases from J; bases unmatched to any gene: 10. The complete variable domain, with remaining parts taken from reference TRBV5-1 and TRBJ2-4, reads KAGVTQTPRYLIKTRGQQVTLSCSPISGHRSVSWYQQTPGQGLQFLFEYFSETQRNKGNFPGRFSGRQFSNSRSEMNVSTLELGDSALYLCASSPGTGDNRNIQYFGAGTRLSVL.

The chain combines TRBV19 with TRBJ1-5; tentative D call: TRBD1 (5 bases). Germline V lookup: CDR1 LNHDA, CDR2 SQIVND (reference sequence). Trimming pared 3 bases from V and 0 bases from J, leaving 15 bases between. The CDR3 length is 17 residues. The CDR3 DNA sequence: TGTGCCAGTAGTATGGGTCTCCGGGGGAATAGCAATCAGCCCCAGCATTTT. Translating it yields CASSMGLRGNSNQPQHF.

The genes are TRBV10-1 and TRBJ2-3; TRBD2 aligns across 11 bases. Germline CDR1 reads WNHNN; CDR2 reads SYGVQD (reference sequence). CDR3 length: 15 amino acids. Trimming at V came to 4 bases and at J to 4 bases, leaving 4 bases not matched to a gene. The CDR3 coding sequence is TGCGCCAGCAGTGCCACTAGCGGGAGCGCAGATACGCAGTATTTT. Translated: CASSATSGSADTQYF.

The V and J genes are TRBV10-3 and TRBJ2-2, with D maybe TRBD1 (5 bases). Germline lookup yields CDR1 ENHRY and CDR2 SYGVKD. This CDR3 spans 15 amino acids. The ends were cut back, 0 bases at V and 2 bases at J, with 7 bases in the middle. CDR3 amino acids: CAISESTANTGELFF. The CDR3 nucleotides are TGTGCCATCAGTGAGTCGACAGCCAACACCGGGGAGCTGTTTTTT.

V and J are TRBV3-1 (or the pseudogene TRBV3-2) and TRBJ2-1; 11 nucleotides agree with TRBD2. This CDR3 has 19 amino acids. Germline loops: CDR1 LGHDT, CDR2 YNNKEL (reference sequence). With V trimmed by 0 bases and J by 0 bases, 7 bases remained unmatched. The CDR3 spells CASSQDVVAGGSSYNEQFF. CDR3 nucleotides: TGTGCCAGCAGCCAAGATGTGGTAGCGGGAGGGAGCTCCTACAATGAGCAGTTCTTC.

This CDR3 reads CASSQDVDRGIRQPQHF. CDR3 coding DNA: TGCGCCAGCAGCCAAGATGTGGACAGGGGTATTCGTCAGCCCCAGCATTTT. The chain carries TRBV4-3 and TRBJ1-5, with 9 nucleotides matching TRBD1. J gave up 6 bases and V 0 bases, and 9 bases lay outside the gene matches. CDR3 size: 17 residues. Germline lookup yields CDR1 LGHNA and CDR2 YSLEER.

This chain connects TRBV4-3 to TRBJ1-5, with 7 bases aligning to TRBD1. Germline CDR1 LGHNA, CDR2 YSLEER. The CDR3 totals 15 residues. The J segment lost 4 bases and the V segment lost 0 bases, leaving 3 bases of the junction unmatched. The CDR3 bases are TGCGCCAGCAGCCAAGATCCAGGGGGGAATCAGCCCCAGCATTTT. As protein: CASSQDPGGNQPQHF.

V gene TRBV7-9 combines with J gene TRBJ2-3; TRBD2 aligns across 10 bases. The CDR3 runs to 16 residues. V lost 1 base, J lost 1 base, and 2 bases stayed unmatched. Germline V gives CDR1 SEHNR, CDR2 FQNEAQ (reference sequence). CDR3: CASSLGLAGGTDTQYF. The CDR3 region has the DNA TGTGCCAGCAGCTTAGGCCTAGCGGGGGGCACAGATACGCAGTATTTT.

The rearrangement joins TRBV5-8 to TRBJ2-6, with D maybe TRBD1 (7 bases). The CDR3 consists of 18 residues. Germline lookup yields CDR1 SGHTS and CDR2 YDEGEE. V gave up 4 bases and J gave up 0 bases, with 17 bases separating them. The CDR3 sequence: CASSGGDRLTSGANVLTF. CDR3 DNA sequence: TGTGCCAGCAGCGGAGGGGACAGATTGACCTCTGGGGCCAACGTCCTGACTTTC.

This clone has only a few counts. J is TRBJ2-7 and V is TRBV5-8, with TRBD2 matching 8 bases. This CDR3 has 13 residues. Germline CDR1 and CDR2: SGHTS and YDEGEE. Losses at the gene ends were 2 bases for V and 4 bases for J; bases not matched to a gene: 2. The CDR3 DNA is TGTGCCAGCAGCTTCCGGGAGGGGTACGAGCAGTACGTC. The encoded protein is CASSFREGYEQYV.

This chain uses TRBV7-9 with TRBJ1-2; D may be TRBD1 (6 bases). CDR1 and CDR2 (germline): SEHNR, FQNEAQ (reference sequence). The CDR3 length is 15 residues. Trimming removed 5 bases at V and 7 bases at J, with 20 bases between. The CDR3, as DNA: TGTGCCAGCAGCCTCGACACAGGGTTCGGGTCTGGCTACACCTTC. Translation gives CASSLDTGFGSGYTF.

The rearrangement uses TRBV28 and TRBJ2-5, with 12 nucleotides matching TRBD2. Looked up from germline, CDR1 is MDHEN and CDR2 is SYDVKM. J gave up 1 base and V 5 bases, and 11 bases lay outside the gene matches. The CDR3 has 18 residues. In DNA form, the CDR3 reads TGTGCCAGCAGTATAATCCGATCTAGCGGGGGGGCCCAAGAGACCCAGTACTTC. Protein: CASSIIRSSGGAQETQYF.

The chain links TRBV24-1 to TRBJ2-1, with D tentatively TRBD2 (5 bases). This CDR3 is built from 13 residues. V was clipped by 3 bases and J by 7 bases, with 9 bases between them. Germline V CDR1 and CDR2: KGHDR, SFDVKD. CDR3 region: CATSDGEMNEQFF. The CDR3 DNA reads as TGTGCCACCAGTGATGGGGAGATGAATGAGCAGTTCTTC.

The CDR3 DNA reads TGTGCCAGCAGCTCCCCCGGGGCGGGAGAAATTTACAATGAGCAGTTCTTC. Protein sequence: CASSSPGAGEIYNEQFF. The rearrangement joins TRBV11-3 to TRBJ2-1, with TRBD2 identical over 7 bases. This CDR3 has 17 residues. After removal of 4 bases from V and 4 bases from J, the junction contained 13 bases not matched to a gene. CDR1 is SGHNT and CDR2 is YENEEA in the germline V gene.

The chain joins TRBV24-1 to TRBJ1-5; TRBD1 matches 7 bases. The germline V gene encodes CDR1 KGHDR and CDR2 SFDVKD. V dropped 3 bases and J dropped 2; count of bases not matched to a gene: 6. The CDR3 runs to 16 residues. CDR3 region: CATSDTTGPGNQPQHF. The CDR3 DNA is TGTGCCACCAGTGATACGACAGGGCCTGGCAATCAGCCCCAGCATTTT.

The chain recombines TRBV4-3 with TRBJ2-3; 7 nucleotides agree with TRBD2. V gave up 3 bases and J gave up 6 bases; unmatched junction bases: 12. Germline V gene lookup returns CDR1 LGHNA and CDR2 YSLEER. The CDR3 totals 16 residues. In DNA, the CDR3 is TGCGCCAGCAGCCACGGTGGGGCGGGAGTACGGGATACGCAGTATTTT. This translates into CASSHGGAGVRDTQYF.

The rearrangement links TRBV4-1 to TRBJ1-1; 8 bases match TRBD1. The germline V gene has CDR1 MGHRA and CDR2 YSYEKL. The V and J ends lost 0 bases and 3 bases, in that order; junction bases with no gene match: 6. The CDR3 length is 16 residues. The DNA for the CDR3 is TGCGCCAGCAGCCAAGATCCGACAGGGGAGTACACTGAAGCTTTCTTT. This encodes CASSQDPTGEYTEAFF.